This T cell receptor (beta chain) came from a study of cytomegalovirus exposure and HLA in healthy donors. The CDR3 loop spans 11 amino acids. Looked up from germline, CDR1 is SNHLY and CDR2 is FYNNEI. V was cut by 8 bases and J by 3 bases, with 6 bases left in between. The PCR employed 60 Vbeta primers together with 13 Jbeta primers. In the authors' methods: There were about 80 million unique TCR beta chains by a later count, and 10 million to 12 million of them were shared. Profiled with immunoSEQ multiplex PCR; TCRdb holds only in-frame clones, not every one. That table supplies the V and J calls and clone size; D and trimming were determined from the DNA. The clone table shows 77,000 or so clones, with the ten largest holding roughly 5%. Study-wide results and limits: The only immune exposure information that was available was CMV serostatus.

Remarks on this clone: Its antigen is unknown.

This clonotype originated in a man younger than 45 in good health and CMV-seronegative. The sequencing input was PBMCs. The J gene is TRBJ2-3, the V gene TRBV2; D gene uncertain. Written as DNA, the CDR3 is TGTGCCAGCGAGGCGACAGATACGCAGTATTTT. This encodes CASEATDTQYF.